These 22 T cell receptor beta chains were all obtained from the same sample, sequenced in a study of long-term antiretroviral therapy in people with HIV (dated by TCRdb to 2021 to 2024). The immunoSEQ hsTCRB v3.0 assay was used at survey level resolution for TRB variable region sequencing. Held by TCRdb, this immuneACCESS table contains in-frame sequences only and omits some clones. Under half of the omission traces to an unresolved V gene where checked; the cause of the rest is unknown. This sample has 20,000 to 25,000 clones in its table, and about 81% of those were observed once. The ten biggest clones cover about 7.2% of the sample. The source material was unsorted PBMCs, sampled 1.5 years after starting antiretroviral therapy. These receptors all stem from a man aged 25 to 40 with HIV.

V is TRBV19 and J is TRBJ2-7, with TRBD1 matching 10 bases. This CDR3 has 15 amino acids. Germline V gene data show CDR1 as LNHDA and CDR2 as SQIVND (reference sequence). V lost 4 bases to trimming and J lost 2 bases; unmatched junction nucleotides: 5. CDR3 nucleotide sequence: TGTGCCAGTAGTACCCTGGGACAGGGGACCTACGAGCAGTACTTC. Protein product: CASSTLGQGTYEQYF.

The J gene is TRBJ2-5, the V gene TRBV5-6; TRBD1 or TRBD2 may be the D gene (5 bases each). V was clipped by 0 bases and J by 2 bases, with 11 bases between them. CDR3 length: 15 amino acids. Germline-derived CDR1 and CDR2 are SGHDT and YYEEEE. Here the CDR3 DNA reads TGTGCCAGCAGCTTGGGGGGGTATGGACAAGAGACCCAGTACTTC. Its translation: CASSLGGYGQETQYF.

This clone was recorded once. V gene TRBV19 combines with J gene TRBJ2-5; D is ambiguous. From germline, CDR1 is LNHDA and CDR2 SQIVND (reference sequence). The germline V and J ends were trimmed by 7 bases and 4 bases, with 10 bases remaining between them. The CDR3 consists of 12 residues. The CDR3 DNA is TGTGCCAGTAAGGGCGTCTCAGAGACCCAGTACTTC. This gives the protein CASKGVSETQYF.

The rearrangement uses TRBV5-4 and TRBJ1-4; 7 bases agree with TRBD1. The CDR3 has 14 amino acids. The V and J ends lost 1 base and 8 bases, in that order; junction bases with no gene match: 5. Germline V gene lookup returns CDR1 SGHNT and CDR2 YYREEE (reference sequence). The CDR3 here is CASSLTGESEKLFF. For the CDR3, the DNA is TGTGCCAGCAGCTTGACAGGGGAGTCGGAAAAACTGTTTTTT.

The chain uses TRBV10-1 and TRBJ1-1, with D maybe TRBD1 (5 bases). The CDR3 has 14 amino acids. The V end lost 0 bases, the J end lost 2 bases, and 7 bases lay between the germline ends. Germline values: CDR1 WNHNN, CDR2 SYGVQD (reference sequence). The CDR3 protein is CASSESGDNTEAFF. The DNA of the CDR3 is TGCGCCAGCAGTGAGTCGGGGGACAACACTGAAGCTTTCTTT.

The chain joins TRBV6-5 to TRBJ2-2; no firm D call. Germline CDR1 reads MNHEY; CDR2 reads SVGAGI. This CDR3 has 14 residues. V dropped 2 bases and J dropped 5 bases, with 9 bases sitting between them. Written as DNA, the CDR3 is TGTGCCAGCAGTTACCTTCGGGTAACCGGGGAGCTGTTTTTT. Translated: CASSYLRVTGELFF.

Concerning this clone itself: This CDR3 is also generated by other DNA sequences in the sample. The chain employs TRBV28 and TRBJ1-4; 7 bases are a match to TRBD1. The CDR3 has 14 amino acids. V dropped 2 bases and J dropped 8; count of bases not matched to a gene: 5. CDR1 MDHEN and CDR2 SYDVKM come from the germline V gene. CDR3 nucleotides: TGTGCCAGCAGTTTAGGGCGAGGGGGCGAAAAACTGTTTTTT. Translating gives CASSLGRGGEKLFF.

The rearrangement links TRBV29-1 to TRBJ2-6; 7 nucleotides match TRBD2. The CDR3 has 18 residues. Per the germline V gene, CDR1 is SQVTM and CDR2 is ANQGSEA. Trimming cost V 3 bases and J 2 bases; bases outside gene matches: 13. The CDR3 DNA sequence: TGCAGCGTTGACAGCGGGGTTATTGGTTTCGCTGGGGCCAACGTCCTGACTTTC. It yields the protein CSVDSGVIGFAGANVLTF.

This clone was seen more than once but under ten times. The chain has TRBV9 and TRBJ2-1; a weak D match, TRBD2 (5 bases). The V end lost 0 bases, the J end lost 0 bases, and 10 bases lay between the germline ends. This CDR3 is 16 amino acids long. CDR1 is SGDLS, CDR2 YYNGEE, per germline. The CDR3 region is CASSVARGSSYNEQFF. Written as DNA, the CDR3 is TGTGCCAGCAGCGTAGCTCGAGGGAGCTCCTACAATGAGCAGTTCTTC.

The rearrangement uses TRBV19 and TRBJ1-2; D may be TRBD1 (6 bases). CDR3 length equals 14 residues. Per the germline V gene, CDR1 is LNHDA and CDR2 is SQIVND (reference sequence). Trimming took off 9 bases at V and 1 base at J, with 15 bases between the two ends. The CDR3 region is CASMRTVDNYGYTF. The DNA for the CDR3 is TGTGCCAGCATGCGGACAGTCGATAACTATGGCTACACCTTC.

The rearrangement joins TRBV5-1 to TRBJ1-2, with 7 bases lining up with TRBD1. J lost 0 bases, V lost 4 bases, and 9 bases had no gene match. The CDR3 sequence is 16 residues long. Per germline, CDR1 SGHRS and CDR2 YFSETQ. CDR3 region: CASSDQDRTPNYGYTF. CDR3 DNA sequence: TGCGCCAGCAGCGACCAGGACAGGACCCCTAACTATGGCTACACCTTC.

The rearrangement uses TRBV9 and TRBJ2-7, with D possibly being TRBD1 (5 bases). V shed 3 bases and J shed 0 bases, with 10 bases lying between them. Per germline, CDR1 SGDLS and CDR2 YYNGEE. This CDR3 is 14 amino acids long. CDR3 DNA: TGTGCCAGCAGCGGGGGCCTTAGCTCCTACGAGCAGTACTTC. Its protein product is CASSGGLSSYEQYF.

The chain links TRBV28 to TRBJ1-1; D is ambiguous. Trimming shortened V by 5 bases and J by 1 base, and 11 bases separated the two germline ends. The CDR3 is made up of 14 amino acids. The germline V gene encodes CDR1 MDHEN and CDR2 SYDVKM. CDR3 loop: CASSPSAWNTEAFF. The CDR3 coding sequence is TGTGCCAGCAGTCCCTCAGCCTGGAACACTGAAGCTTTCTTT.

J is TRBJ1-2 and V is TRBV2; D remains ambiguous. The germline gives CDR1 SNHLY, CDR2 FYNNEI. The CDR3 covers 15 residues. V was clipped by 4 bases and J by 2 bases, with 14 bases between them. The chain's CDR3 is CASSASLSPNYGYTF. Here the CDR3 DNA reads TGTGCCAGCAGTGCGTCTCTATCACCGAACTATGGCTACACCTTC.

The sample holds a few counts of this clone. V and J are TRBV5-1 and TRBJ2-1, with 7 nucleotides matching TRBD2. V lost 3 bases, J lost 8 bases, and 14 bases stayed unmatched. The CDR3 loop spans 16 amino acids. Germline V gives CDR1 SGHRS, CDR2 YFSETQ. The CDR3: CASSSVSGGIGDEQFF. Written as DNA, the CDR3 is TGCGCCAGCAGCTCGGTGTCCGGGGGGATCGGGGATGAGCAGTTCTTC.

This rearrangement joins TRBV11-3 to TRBJ2-2; 7 positions match TRBD2. Losses at the gene ends were 5 bases for V and 4 bases for J; bases not matched to a gene: 1. The CDR3 is 13 amino acids. Germline loops: CDR1 SGHNT, CDR2 YENEEA. CDR3 nucleotides: TGTGCCAGCAGCGGGGAGGGCACCGGGGAGCTGTTTTTT. This gives the protein CASSGEGTGELFF.

V gene TRBV6-5 combines with J gene TRBJ1-1; 7 bases are shared with TRBD1. Germline V gene lookup returns CDR1 MNHEY and CDR2 SVGAGI. This CDR3 comprises 14 residues. After removal of 9 bases from V and 5 bases from J, the junction contained 12 bases not matched to a gene. The CDR3: CASSRDSRTTEAFF. DNA of the CDR3: TGTGCCAGTTCGCGGGACAGTCGAACAACTGAAGCTTTCTTT.

This clone was found a few times. The chain couples TRBV20-1 to TRBJ1-1; D uncertain. V was cut by 1 base and J by 2 bases, with 2 bases left in between. The CDR3 has 11 residues. Germline V gene sequence: CDR1 DFQATT, CDR2 SNEGSKA (reference sequence). DNA of the CDR3: TGCAGTGCTAGAGGCAACACTGAAGCTTTCTTT. It yields the protein CSARGNTEAFF.

The CDR3 sequence is CASSPPPNWDRGTEAFF. CDR3 coding DNA: TGTGCCAGCAGCCCACCTCCCAATTGGGACAGGGGCACTGAAGCTTTCTTT. The rearrangement joins TRBV11-2 to TRBJ1-1; 10 nucleotides line up with TRBD1. The CDR3 sequence is 17 residues long. The germline V gene has CDR1 SGHAT and CDR2 FQNNGV. The V gene end was trimmed by 5 bases and the J gene end by 4 bases; junction bases not matched to a gene: 13.

This rearrangement joins TRBV11-3 to TRBJ2-1; D not certain. The V and J ends lost 0 bases and 6 bases respectively, with 6 bases between them. The germline V gene has CDR1 SGHNT and CDR2 YENEEA. The CDR3 is made up of 13 amino acids. CDR3 DNA: TGTGCCAGCAGCTTAGACGGATCCAATGAGCAGTTCTTC. Its protein is CASSLDGSNEQFF.

The chain links TRBV5-1 to TRBJ2-7; TRBD1 or TRBD2 may be the D gene (5 bases each). The CDR3 has 15 amino acids. Trimming shortened V by 2 bases and J by 5 bases, and 17 bases separated the two germline ends. CDR1 and CDR2 (germline): SGHRS, YFSETQ. The CDR3 DNA reads TGCGCCAGCAGCTTCGGACAAGGGAGTCAAAACGAGCAGTACTTC. Its protein product is CASSFGQGSQNEQYF.

Notes on this clone: The junction shows a germline mismatch at one end, possibly a read error. The V call is TRBV20-1, the J call TRBJ1-2; no firm D call. Germline assignment: CDR1 DFQATT and CDR2 SNEGSKA (reference sequence). This CDR3 is 11 amino acids long. The CDR3 DNA follows: TGCAGTGCTAATGTCCGGGCTGGCTACGCCTTC. It translates to CSANVRAGYAF.